Sequencing of this T cell receptor (beta chain) was carried out in a study of cytomegalovirus exposure and HLA in healthy donors. Study-wide background: Roughly 180 million T cells yielded around 120 million unique TCR beta sequences in earlier analysis. Points from the study as a whole: A cluster of highly shared sequence variants was likely a sequencing artifact.

Trimming removed 2 bases from V and 7 bases from J, with 18 bases in between. CDR1 KGHSH and CDR2 LQKENI come from the germline V gene. CDR3 length: 17 residues. As to this clone: What it binds is unknown.

This PCR relied on a set of 60 Vbeta primers and 13 Jbeta primers. This table comes from immunoSEQ multiplex PCR, and its TCRdb copy is limited to in-frame clones, with some not included. Its listing shows around 50,000 clones. The TCR sequence derives from a male donor in good health and CMV-seronegative. The chain employs TRBV18 and TRBJ1-6, with a possible D match to TRBD1 (6 bases). What was sequenced was PBMCs. CDR3 residues: CASSPVGTVQGNSPLHF. For the CDR3, the DNA is TGTGCCAGCTCACCAGTCGGAACGGTACAGGGAAATTCACCCCTCCACTTT.